The table lists the clone carrying this T cell receptor beta chain with many counts. What it binds is unknown. The record originates from a study of T cells in Graves' hyperthyroidism and ophthalmopathy. The hyperthyroidism was newly diagnosed and had lasted under 2 months; the patients were aged 18 to 65. Each diagnosis was grounded in clinical symptoms, serum thyroxine and TRAb, thyroid ultrasound, and orbital computed tomography. Fresh 10 ml peripheral blood yielded PBMCs. RNA transcripts served as the template for amplifying TCR beta CDR3 regions. Initially, a first-round RT-PCR of the TCR CDR3 employed the HTBI primer set. Each CDR3 protein is one row after TCRdb ran MiXCR on the multiplex PCR reads. The repertoire holds fewer than 550,000 distinct CDR3 sequences, with 15% to 17% as singletons. Whole-study results and caveats: Ophthalmopathy was told apart from stable hyperthyroidism by a 13 V-J model.

The CDR3 sequence is 15 residues long. The V end was cut by 5 bases, the J end by 0 bases, with 13 bases between. The germline CDR1 and CDR2 sequences are MNHNS and SASEGT. The receptor was isolated from a woman between 18 and 29 years old with Graves' hyperthyroidism. The sequenced sample was blood. V and J are TRBV6-1 and TRBJ1-2, with D tentatively TRBD1 (6 bases). CDR3 region: CASSFGQGTNYGYTF. The CDR3 DNA is TGTGCCAGCAGTTTCGGGCAGGGGACTAACTATGGCTACACCTTC.